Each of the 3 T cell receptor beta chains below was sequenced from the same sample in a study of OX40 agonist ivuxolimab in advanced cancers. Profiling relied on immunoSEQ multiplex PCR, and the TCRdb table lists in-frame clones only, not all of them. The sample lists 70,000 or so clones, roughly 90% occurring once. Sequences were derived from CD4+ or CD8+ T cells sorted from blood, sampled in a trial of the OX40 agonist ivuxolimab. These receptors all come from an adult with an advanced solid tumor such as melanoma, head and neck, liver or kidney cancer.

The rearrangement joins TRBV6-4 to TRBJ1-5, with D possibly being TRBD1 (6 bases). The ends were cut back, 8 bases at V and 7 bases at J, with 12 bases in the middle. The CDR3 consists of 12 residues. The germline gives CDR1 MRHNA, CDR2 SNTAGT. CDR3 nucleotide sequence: TGTGCCAGCGCAATAAGGGGGCAGCCCCAGCATTTT. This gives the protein CASAIRGQPQHF.

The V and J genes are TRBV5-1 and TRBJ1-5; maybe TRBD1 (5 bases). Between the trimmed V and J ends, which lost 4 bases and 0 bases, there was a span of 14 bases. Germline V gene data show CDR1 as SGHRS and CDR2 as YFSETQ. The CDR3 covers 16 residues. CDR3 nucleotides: TGCGCCAGCAGCGTGGGGGGACCCTATAGCAATCAGCCCCAGCATTTT. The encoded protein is CASSVGGPYSNQPQHF.

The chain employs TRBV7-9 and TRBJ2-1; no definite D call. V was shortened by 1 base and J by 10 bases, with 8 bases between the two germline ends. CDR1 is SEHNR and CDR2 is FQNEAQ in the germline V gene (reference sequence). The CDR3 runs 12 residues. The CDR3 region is CASSLVAGEQFF. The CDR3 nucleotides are TGTGCCAGCAGCTTAGTTGCTGGGGAGCAGTTCTTC. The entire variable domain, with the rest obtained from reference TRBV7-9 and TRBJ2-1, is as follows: DTGVSQNPRHKITKRGQNVTFRCDPISEHNRLYWYRQTLGQGPEFLTYFQNEAQLEKSRLLSDRFSAERPKGSFSTLEIQRTEQGDSAMYLCASSLVAGEQFFGPGTRLTVL.